This TCR beta chain derives from a study of OX40 agonist ivuxolimab in advanced cancers. Background on the study: Patients with hepatocellular carcinoma, melanoma, renal cell or head and neck cancer made up the dose-escalation patients.

Study-wide results and caveats: Doses of 0.1 to 3.0 mg/kg were accompanied by clonal expansion of CD4+ and CD8+ blood T cells by week 6. In CD8+ T cells, expanded clones were on average more numerous than in CD4+.

Samples were taken at baseline and on day 1 of cycles 4 and 7. The ends were cut back, 7 bases at V and 8 bases at J, with 15 bases in the middle. Looked up from germline, CDR1 is LGHNA and CDR2 is YNFKEQ. The CDR3 sequence is 13 residues long. Notes on this clone: Its antigen is not known.

Only in-frame clones appear in the TCRdb table, and some are missing; sequencing was by immunoSEQ multiplex PCR. The sample holds more than 70,000 clones, approximately 86% seen once. Sequenced material: CD4+ or CD8+ T cells sorted from blood, taken in a trial of the OX40 agonist ivuxolimab. This receptor was taken from an adult with an advanced solid tumor such as melanoma, head and neck, liver or kidney cancer. This rearrangement joins TRBV4-2 to TRBJ2-1; D tentatively reads TRBD1 or TRBD2 (5 bases each). The CDR3 spells CASTRGSGDEQFF. The DNA of the CDR3 is TGTGCCAGCACCCGGGGCTCTGGCGATGAGCAGTTCTTC.